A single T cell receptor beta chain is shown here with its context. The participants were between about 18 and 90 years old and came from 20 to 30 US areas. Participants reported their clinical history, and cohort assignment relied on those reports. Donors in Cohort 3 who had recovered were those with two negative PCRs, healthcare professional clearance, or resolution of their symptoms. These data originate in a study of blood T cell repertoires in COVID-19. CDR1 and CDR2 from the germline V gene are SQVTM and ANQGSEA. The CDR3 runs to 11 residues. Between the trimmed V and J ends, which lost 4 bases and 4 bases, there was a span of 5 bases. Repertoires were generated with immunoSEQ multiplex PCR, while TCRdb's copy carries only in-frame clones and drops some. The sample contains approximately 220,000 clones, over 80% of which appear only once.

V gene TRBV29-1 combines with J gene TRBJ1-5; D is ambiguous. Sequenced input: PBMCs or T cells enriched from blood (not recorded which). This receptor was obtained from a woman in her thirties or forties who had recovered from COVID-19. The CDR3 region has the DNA TGCAGCGTTGGTCTAAATCAGCCCCAGCATTTT. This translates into CSVGLNQPQHF.